The rows below give T cell receptor beta chains drawn from one sample of a study of glioma-infiltrating T cells. TCRdb recomputed calls from the multiplex PCR reads with MiXCR, one row per CDR3 protein. The repertoire holds about 410,000 distinct CDR3 sequences, with 41% as singletons. The sequenced sample consisted of glioma tissue, nonneoplastic brain tissue, or PBMCs (not recorded which). These TCRs come from a human donor with low-grade glioma or glioblastoma, undergoing nonglioma brain surgery, or in good health (not recorded which). CDR3s include the opening cysteine and the closing phenylalanine or tryptophan. The order of the fields is V gene, D gene, clone size, J gene, CDR3 protein, CDR3 DNA. A D gene is named only where the DNA matches it firmly. A row's size may be missing; if present it is once, few, many or a size class.

>TRBV3-1|TRBD2|NA|TRBJ2-1
CASSQVRGKGGNEQFF
TGTGCCAGCAGCCAAGTGCGGGGGAAGGGAGGTAATGAGCAGTTCTTC
>TRBV4-1|TRBD1|NA|TRBJ2-7
CASSHAGTGAYEQYF
TGCGCCAGCAGCCATGCCGGGACAGGGGCCTACGAGCAGTACTTC
>TRBV4-2|TRBD2|NA|TRBJ2-1
CASSTLGGRYNEQFF
TGTGCCAGCAGCACATTAGGCGGGAGGTACAATGAGCAGTTCTTC
>TRBV2|TRBD1|few|TRBJ1-2
CASSRDSTTNYGYTF
TGTGCCAGCTCCCGGGACAGCACAACTAACTATGGCTACACCTTC
>TRBV20-1|TRBD1|many|TRBJ2-7
CSARYRDSLYEQYF
TGCAGTGCTCGATACCGGGACAGCCTCTACGAGCAGTACTTC
>TRBV28|NA|NA|TRBJ1-2
CAGSPGQSYGYTF
TGTGCCGGCAGTCCTGGACAGAGCTATGGCTACACCTTC
>TRBV27|NA|NA|TRBJ2-7
CASSLSIRNHEQYF
TGTGCCAGCAGTTTATCGATCAGGAACCACGAGCAGTACTTC
>TRBV28|NA|NA|TRBJ2-1
CASNILSSYNEQFF
TGTGCCAGCAACATACTGAGCTCCTACAATGAGCAGTTCTTC
>TRBV20-1|TRBD2|many|TRBJ2-7
CSASAGTSYEQYF
TGCAGTGCTAGTGCCGGGACTAGCTACGAGCAGTACTTC
>TRBV7-7|NA|NA|TRBJ1-5
CASSLLGNKPQHF
TGTGCTAGCAGCTTATTAGGCAATAAGCCCCAGCATTTT
>TRBV28|TRBD2|NA|TRBJ2-1
CASSPGGAVYNEQFF
TGTGCCAGCAGCCCCGGGGGGGCGGTCTACAATGAGCAGTTCTTC
>TRBV7-2|NA|NA|TRBJ2-2
CASSLLVIASWELFF
TGTGCCAGCAGCTTATTGGTAATAGCTTCATGGGAGCTGTTTTTT
>TRBV18|NA|NA|TRBJ2-1
CASSPVIKRGHNEQFF
TGTGCCAGCTCACCGGTCATAAAACGGGGACACAATGAGCAGTTCTTC
>TRBV2|NA|few|TRBJ2-7
CASREYEQYF
TGTGCCAGCAGGGAGTACGAGCAGTACTTC
>TRBV6-9|NA|NA|TRBJ1-1
CASSFFTGTVNTQAFF
TGTGCCAGCAGTTTCTTTACTGGTACAGTGAACACTCAAGCTTTCTTT
>TRBV6-1|NA|many|TRBJ2-7
CASSETTRSYEQYF
TGTGCCAGCAGTGAGACGACACGGTCCTACGAGCAGTACTTC
>TRBV20-1|NA|NA|TRBJ2-7
CSARPRGSNYEQYF
TGCAGTGCTAGACCAAGAGGGAGTAACTACGAGCAGTACTTC
>TRBV12-3/TRBV12-4|NA|NA|TRBJ1-5
CASRGQRNQPQHF
TGTGCCAGCAGAGGACAGCGCAATCAGCCCCAGCATTTT
>TRBV28|TRBD1|NA|TRBJ1-5
CASSSRTGIGNQPQHF
TGTGCCAGCAGTTCCAGGACAGGGATCGGGAATCAGCCCCAGCATTTT
>TRBV28|NA|many|TRBJ1-3
CASRPSGDSGNTIYF
TGTGCCAGCAGACCCTCAGGGGACTCTGGAAACACCATATATTTT
>TRBV18|TRBD1|NA|TRBJ2-1
CASSPLDRALSEQFF
TGTGCCAGCTCACCACTCGACAGGGCCCTTAGTGAGCAGTTCTTC
>TRBV12-3/TRBV12-4|NA|few|TRBJ2-5
CASSPQGLQETQYF
TGTGCCAGCAGCCCCCAGGGCCTCCAGGAGACCCAGTACTTC
>TRBV4-1|NA|NA|TRBJ2-7
CASSQDYNEQYF
TGCGCCAGCAGCCAAGACTACAACGAGCAGTACTTC
>TRBV14|NA|NA|TRBJ1-3
CGSSQDYMAAGNTIYF
TGTGGCAGCAGCCAAGATTATATGGCAGCCGGAAACACCATATATTTT
>TRBV27|NA|many|TRBJ2-3
CASSLLGFSSTDTQYF
TGTGCCAGCAGTTTACTTGGGTTTAGTAGCACAGATACGCAGTATTTT
>TRBV6-1|NA|once|TRBJ2-7
CASTGENNEQYF
TGTGCCAGCACGGGGGAAAACAATGAGCAGTACTTC
>TRBV24-1|NA|many|TRBJ1-1
CATSDLTEAFF
TGTGCCACCAGTGATTTGACCGAAGCTTTCTTT
>TRBV7-2|NA|NA|TRBJ2-3
CASSLTLARTDTQYF
TGTGCCAGCAGCTTAACGTTGGCACGCACAGATACGCAGTATTTT
>TRBV6-2/TRBV6-3|TRBD2|NA|TRBJ2-4
CASSSGKYIQYF
TGTGCCAGCAGCAGCGGGAAGTACATTCAGTACTTC
>TRBV2|NA|NA|TRBJ1-1
CASSYITGTSAFF
TGTGCCAGCAGCTATATCACAGGGACTTCAGCTTTCTTT
>TRBV7-2|TRBD2|once|TRBJ2-7
CASSPTGGRDEQYF
TGTGCCAGCAGCCCCACCGGCGGGAGAGACGAGCAGTACTTC
>TRBV27|NA|NA|TRBJ2-7
CASSSRRGGGYEQYF
TGTGCCAGCAGTTCCCGGAGAGGAGGGGGCTACGAGCAGTACTTC
>TRBV7-9|TRBD1|NA|TRBJ2-1
CASTMRGDRGLYEQFF
TGTGCCAGCACCATGCGAGGGGACAGGGGGCTATATGAGCAGTTCTTC
>TRBV20-1|TRBD2|few|TRBJ2-1
CSARESSGSGNEQFF
TGCAGTGCTAGGGAATCCAGCGGGAGTGGCAATGAGCAGTTCTTC
>TRBV15|NA|many|TRBJ1-1
CATSRDLNTEAFF
TGTGCCACCAGCAGAGATCTGAATACTGAAGCTTTCTTT
>TRBV6-1|NA|many|TRBJ1-1
CASRVDRYAEAFF
TGTGCCAGCAGGGTTGACAGGTACGCCGAAGCTTTCTTT
>TRBV20-1|NA|many|TRBJ2-3
CSAKGGLTDTQYF
TGCAGTGCTAAAGGGGGGCTCACAGATACGCAGTATTTT
>TRBV7-2|NA|NA|TRBJ1-2
CASSGVGSYGYTF
TGTGCCAGCAGTGGGGTTGGTAGCTATGGCTACACCTTC
>TRBV12-3/TRBV12-4|NA|few|TRBJ1-4
CASSRDGLSEKLFF
TGTGCCAGCAGTAGAGACGGACTCAGTGAAAAACTGTTTTTT
>TRBV12-5|NA|once|TRBJ2-5
CASSLKPGETQYF
TGTGCTAGCAGTCTAAAACCAGGAGAGACCCAGTACTTC
>TRBV24-1|TRBD1|NA|TRBJ2-7
CATSFPVKGAENEQYF
TGTGCCACCAGTTTCCCTGTGAAGGGGGCCGAGAATGAGCAGTACTTC
>TRBV15|NA|many|TRBJ2-7
CATSRDPWDSYEQYF
TGTGCCACCAGCAGAGATCCATGGGACTCCTACGAGCAGTACTTC
>TRBV2|NA|NA|TRBJ1-2
CATQGAGYGYTF
TGTGCCACTCAGGGTGCGGGCTATGGCTACACCTTC
>TRBV20-1|TRBD1|few|TRBJ2-4
CSALTGVIQYF
TGCAGTGCTCTTACAGGGGTCATTCAGTACTTC
>TRBV20-1|NA|many|TRBJ2-3
CSADGGTPRYTQYF
TGCAGTGCCGACGGCGGGACCCCCAGGTATACGCAGTATTTT
>TRBV6-6|TRBD2|NA|TRBJ2-5
CAISETPGAGENETQYF
TGTGCCATCAGTGAGACCCCCGGCGCGGGAGAGAATGAGACCCAGTACTTC
>TRBV6-6|NA|many|TRBJ2-1
CASSYSVRGFEQFF
TGTGCCAGCAGTTACTCTGTTCGGGGCTTTGAGCAGTTCTTC
>TRBV7-2|NA|many|TRBJ2-7
CASSLRFQGFYEQYF
TGTGCCAGCAGCTTACGGTTCCAGGGTTTTTACGAGCAGTACTTC
>TRBV6-1|NA|few|TRBJ2-7
CASSPSGTSSYEQYF
TGTGCCAGCAGCCCCTCCGGGACTTCTTCCTACGAGCAGTACTTC
>TRBV7-2|TRBD2|once|TRBJ2-7
CASSSTSGSLEDEQYF
TGTGCCAGCAGCTCGACTAGCGGGAGTTTGGAGGACGAGCAGTACTTC
>TRBV6-1|TRBD2|many|TRBJ2-3
CASRVAGRTDTQYF
TGTGCCAGCAGAGTAGCGGGACGCACAGATACGCAGTATTTT
>TRBV4-2|NA|NA|TRBJ2-7
CASRLMDLSTYEQYF
TGTGCCAGCAGGCTGATGGACTTATCTACCTACGAGCAGTACTTC
>TRBV28|NA|many|TRBJ2-7
CASSTPGEHEQYF
TGTGCCAGCAGCACGCCGGGAGAGCACGAGCAGTACTTC
>TRBV6-6|NA|NA|TRBJ1-1
CASSYETGSTEAFF
TGTGCCAGCAGTTACGAAACAGGGTCCACTGAAGCTTTCTTT